This TCR beta chain was sequenced during a study of T cells in Graves' hyperthyroidism and ophthalmopathy. Whole-study results and caveats: The model identified upcoming ophthalmopathy a median about six months ahead of onset. Using 13 V-J features, a model discriminated ophthalmopathy from stable hyperthyroidism.

Researchers amplified the TCR beta CDR3 regions from RNA transcripts. In the first-round RT-PCR of the TCR CDR3, the HTBI primer set was used. MiXCR, run by TCRdb on the multiplex PCR reads, gives a single entry per CDR3 protein. This table has about 400,000 distinct CDR3 sequences, 20% to 25% appearing once. The CDR3 contains 12 residues. In germline, CDR1 is SGHNT, CDR2 YENEEA. V was pared by 8 bases and J by 5 bases, with 13 bases between. Patients aged 18 to 65 with hyperthyroidism were newly diagnosed, with duration under 2 months. Pregnant or lactating patients were excluded, as were those with uncontrolled infection or other autoimmune disease. In its sample, this clonotype was seen many times. Antigen: not known.

This chain joins TRBV11-3 and TRBJ2-7; D gene ambiguous. The source material was blood. The TCR was taken from a man in his forties or fifties with Graves' hyperthyroidism. The CDR3 region has the DNA TGTGCCAGCGGCCGAGGAGCCAACGAGCAGTACTTC. As protein: CASGRGANEQYF.